The TCR beta chain under discussion was sequenced for a study of CD4 and CD8 cells across lung adenocarcinoma regions. TCRdb redid the calling of the PCR reads with MiXCR, one entry per CDR3 protein. The table has some 25,000 distinct CDR3 sequences, roughly half seen once. This clonotype was counted a few times. Localized lung adenocarcinoma, a non-small cell lung cancer, affected the donors. The CDR3 is 12 residues long. Germline CDR1 and CDR2: LGHNA and YNFKEQ. Sequenced: CD8+ T cells from the center of a lung tumor. The receptor was derived from a male donor with lung adenocarcinoma. The CD4 and CD8 labels of this study may be unreliable. The rearrangement joins TRBV4-2 to TRBJ2-1, with a possible D match to TRBD1 (6 bases). The DNA end is a closer match to TRBJ2-7, so the J assignment may be wrong. The CDR3 nucleotides are TGTGCCAGCAGCCAAGCTAGGGGGAGACAGTACTTC. Encoded protein: CASSQARGRQYF.